The next 32 T cell receptor beta chains were all read from a single sample in a study of T cells in Graves' hyperthyroidism and ophthalmopathy. Amplified TCR beta CDR3 regions derived from RNA transcripts. First-round RT-PCR of the TCR CDR3 relied on the HTBI primer set. TCRdb reanalysed the multiplex PCR reads using MiXCR and keeps one entry per CDR3 protein. The profile covers 690,000 or so distinct CDR3 sequences, with approximately 19% appearing a single time and approximately 16% taken by the ten largest. The sample comprised blood. The receptors were gathered from a woman in her forties or fifties with Graves' hyperthyroidism that later progressed to Graves' ophthalmopathy.

This clonotype was detected ten times or more. The gene calls are TRBV3-1 and TRBJ2-7, with TRBD1 identical over 10 bases. CDR3 length: 16 residues. The V segment lost 4 bases and the J segment 6 bases; nucleotides outside the gene matches: 12. Looked up from germline, CDR1 is LGHDT and CDR2 is YNNKEL (reference sequence). CDR3 residues: CASSPGSGTGVGEQYF. CDR3 sequence (DNA): TGTGCCAGCAGCCCAGGAAGCGGGACAGGGGTTGGCGAGCAGTACTTC.

Only a few counts were recorded for this clonotype. The V gene is TRBV6-5, the J gene TRBJ1-1; TRBD1 matches at 7 bases. CDR1 and CDR2 (germline): MNHEY, SVGAGI. Trimming cost V 0 bases and J 6 bases; bases outside gene matches: 1. This CDR3 is 13 amino acids long. CDR3 sequence reads: CASSYSGTAEAFF. CDR3 coding DNA: TGTGCCAGCAGTTACTCAGGGACAGCTGAAGCTTTCTTT.

This clonotype has at least ten counts. This chain connects TRBV18 to TRBJ2-1, with D possibly matching TRBD1 (6 bases). CDR3 size: 14 residues. Looked up from germline, CDR1 is KGHSH and CDR2 is LQKENI. V dropped 6 bases and J dropped 7 bases, with 16 bases sitting between them. The CDR3 coding sequence is TGTGCCAGCTCTCCCGGGACCGACAGGAATGAGCAGTTCTTC. It translates to CASSPGTDRNEQFF.

This clonotype was seen a few times. The V call is TRBV19, the J call TRBJ2-5; no definite D call. Trimming removed 1 base at V and 2 bases at J, with 8 bases between. This CDR3 spans 14 amino acids. Germline CDR1 LNHDA, CDR2 SQIVND (reference sequence). The CDR3 here is CASSIGEQQETQYF. The CDR3 DNA is TGTGCCAGTAGTATAGGGGAACAGCAAGAGACCCAGTACTTC.

This clonotype was recorded a few times. The V gene is TRBV10-3, the J gene TRBJ2-2, with a weak D call TRBD2 (6 bases). Trimming stripped 4 bases from V and 5 bases from J, with 17 bases between. CDR1 and CDR2 (germline): ENHRY, SYGVKD. This CDR3 is 16 amino acids long. The CDR3 DNA sequence: TGTGCCATCAGTGGGGAAGAGGAGGGATATACCGGGGAGCTGTTTTTT. Its translation: CAISGEEEGYTGELFF.

This clonotype was recorded a few times. This chain uses TRBV19 with TRBJ1-2; a weak D match, TRBD1 (6 bases). Trimming shortened V by 6 bases and J by 4 bases, and 15 bases separated the two germline ends. Germline CDR1 reads LNHDA; CDR2 reads SQIVND (reference sequence). This CDR3 comprises 14 residues. Here the CDR3 DNA reads TGTGCCAGTAGCGTCCTGGACAGCCTCTATGGCTACACCTTC. Its protein product is CASSVLDSLYGYTF.

The chain has TRBV13 and TRBJ2-3, with D possibly being TRBD1 (6 bases). Germline CDR1 and CDR2: PRHDT and FYEKMQ (reference sequence). The V gene lost 1 base and the J gene lost 6 bases, with 14 bases spanning the gap. The CDR3 loop spans 15 amino acids. The CDR3 sequence is CASSLAGTYVDTQYF. The CDR3 nucleotides read TGTGCCAGCAGCTTAGCTGGGACATATGTTGATACGCAGTATTTT.

This clonotype showed up just a few times. The CDR3 sequence is CASSQIELNTEAFF. Here the CDR3 DNA reads TGTGCCAGCAGCCAAATAGAGCTGAACACTGAAGCTTTCTTT. The chain links TRBV14 to TRBJ1-1; D gene unclear. Germline V gene sequence: CDR1 SGHDN, CDR2 FVKESK. This CDR3 region has 14 residues. V was cut by 2 bases and J by 0 bases, with 7 bases left in between.

The chain has TRBV6-2 or TRBV6-3 and TRBJ2-3; TRBD1 matches 8 bases. The germline gives CDR1 MNHEY, CDR2 SVGEGT. Trimming took 6 bases from V and 1 from J; bases not matched to a gene: 3. The CDR3 consists of 14 residues. CDR3 in amino acids: CASSMTGGTDTQYF. The CDR3 nucleotides read TGTGCCAGCAGCATGACAGGGGGCACAGATACGCAGTATTTT.

The chain is built from TRBV5-1 and TRBJ2-2; D is ambiguous. Per the germline V gene, CDR1 is SGHRS and CDR2 is YFSETQ. The V end lost 0 bases, the J end lost 5 bases, and 17 bases lay between the germline ends. CDR3 size: 17 residues. CDR3 protein: CASSLDSSDRWTGELFF. The CDR3 bases are TGCGCCAGCAGCTTGGACAGCTCCGACCGGTGGACCGGGGAGCTGTTTTTT.

The chain uses TRBV7-2 and TRBJ2-3; D may be TRBD1 (5 bases). Trimming removed 2 bases from V and 5 bases from J, with 14 bases in between. This CDR3 region has 15 residues. Germline CDR1 SGHTA, CDR2 FQGNSA. This CDR3 reads CASSLSWGYGDTQYF. CDR3 nucleotide sequence: TGTGCCAGCAGCTTATCATGGGGCTACGGAGATACGCAGTATTTT.

This clonotype was picked up many times. V is TRBV20-1 and J is TRBJ1-2, with 10 positions matching TRBD1. V shed 3 bases and J 2 bases; nucleotides not matched to a gene: 3. Germline CDR1 DFQATT, CDR2 SNEGSKA (reference sequence). The CDR3 is 14 residues long. CDR3 coding DNA: TGCAGTGCTAGGACAGGGGGCGTAAACTATGGCTACACCTTC. It encodes CSARTGGVNYGYTF.

Many counts were recorded for this clonotype. The chain links TRBV12-3 or TRBV12-4 to TRBJ2-5; TRBD1 aligns across 9 bases. V dropped 5 bases and J dropped 2; count of bases not matched to a gene: 3. The CDR3 sequence is 14 residues long. CDR3 DNA sequence: TGTGCCAGCAGTAAGGACAGGGGTCAAGAGACCCAGTACTTC. Translated, it gives CASSKDRGQETQYF.

The rearrangement joins TRBV5-1 to TRBJ1-4; TRBD1 agrees at 7 bases. Trimming cost V 3 bases and J 0 bases; bases outside gene matches: 11. The germline V gene has CDR1 SGHRS and CDR2 YFSETQ. The CDR3 is 18 residues long. CDR3 loop: CASSSRVQGIATNEKLFF. The CDR3 DNA follows: TGCGCCAGCAGCTCCAGGGTACAGGGGATTGCAACTAATGAAAAACTGTTTTTT.

The table lists this clonotype with many counts. The gene calls are TRBV6-1 and TRBJ1-1; D is undetermined. The CDR3 contains 16 residues. Germline CDR1 is MNHNS and CDR2 is SASEGT. Trimming stripped 1 base from V and 1 base from J, with 13 bases between. The CDR3 protein is CASSEELAAGNTEAFF. CDR3 in DNA: TGTGCCAGCAGTGAAGAGTTGGCAGCGGGGAACACTGAAGCTTTCTTT.

This clonotype was seen ten or more times. This chain uses TRBV9 with TRBJ1-6; possible D gene TRBD1, 5 bases. The V and J ends lost 0 bases and 10 bases respectively, with 8 bases between them. Germline V gives CDR1 SGDLS, CDR2 YYNGEE. CDR3 length equals 13 residues. The CDR3 sequence is CASSVGGRSPLHF. The DNA for the CDR3 is TGTGCCAGCAGCGTAGGGGGCAGGTCACCCCTCCACTTT.

J is TRBJ2-7 and V is TRBV6-1; TRBD1 agrees at 7 bases. The germline CDR1 and CDR2 sequences are MNHNS and SASEGT. V was pared by 3 bases and J by 2 bases, with 4 bases of the junction left unmatched. The CDR3 is made up of 14 amino acids. The CDR3 sequence: CASSDRGQAYEQYF. The DNA of the CDR3 is TGTGCCAGCAGTGATAGAGGACAGGCCTACGAGCAGTACTTC.

This clonotype was seen many times. The chain joins TRBV11-2 to TRBJ2-7; 7 bases map to TRBD2. This CDR3 comprises 14 residues. Unmatched junction bases numbered 10, after V lost 5 bases and J lost 6 bases. Germline V CDR1 and CDR2: SGHAT, FQNNGV. CDR3 in amino acids: CASSPQSGGVEQYF. The CDR3 DNA sequence: TGTGCCAGCAGCCCCCAGTCGGGGGGAGTCGAGCAGTACTTC.

The rearrangement joins TRBV19 to TRBJ1-1; 8 bases fit TRBD1. V lost 3 bases to trimming and J lost 5 bases; unmatched junction nucleotides: 11. The CDR3 extends over 16 amino acids. Germline V gene sequence: CDR1 LNHDA, CDR2 SQIVND (reference sequence). CDR3 residues: CASSIQGATRGTEAFF. As DNA, the CDR3 is TGTGCCAGTAGTATTCAGGGGGCGACGAGGGGAACTGAAGCTTTCTTT.

A word on this clonotype: It may be a read error: a sequence one base away is much more abundant. The rearrangement links TRBV3-1 to TRBJ1-1; D might be TRBD1 (6 bases). The CDR3 is 14 amino acids. The ends were cut back, 2 bases at V and 3 bases at J, with 10 bases in the middle. From germline, CDR1 is LGHDT and CDR2 YNNKEL (reference sequence). The DNA of the CDR3 is TGTGCCAGCAGCCAAAGGACAGAGGACACTGAAGCTTTCTTT. Protein: CASSQRTEDTEAFF.

The rearrangement joins TRBV5-1 to TRBJ2-5; D call uncertain. V dropped 1 base and J dropped 3 bases, with 7 bases sitting between them. The CDR3 is 13 amino acids. Germline assignment: CDR1 SGHRS and CDR2 YFSETQ. The CDR3 loop is CASSLNAEETQYF. The DNA for the CDR3 is TGCGCCAGCAGCTTGAACGCAGAAGAGACCCAGTACTTC.

This clonotype showed up many times. The V and J genes are TRBV11-3 and TRBJ2-1; TRBD1 might be the D (7 bases). The V end was cut by 4 bases, the J end by 7 bases, with 14 bases between. This CDR3 is 14 amino acids long. Germline-derived CDR1 and CDR2 are SGHNT and YENEEA. As DNA, the CDR3 is TGTGCCAGCAGCTCTGCGGGACAGAAAAATGAGCAGTTCTTC. Protein: CASSSAGQKNEQFF.

This clonotype was found a few times. CDR3 amino acids: CASSPARGASYEQYF. CDR3 DNA: TGTGCCAGCAGCCCTGCCAGGGGCGCTTCCTACGAGCAGTACTTC. The rearrangement uses TRBV6-1 and TRBJ2-7, with D possibly being TRBD1 (6 bases). The CDR3 sequence is 15 residues long. Germline assignment: CDR1 MNHNS and CDR2 SASEGT. V was clipped by 6 bases and J by 1 base, with 16 bases between them.

This clonotype was found a few times. The V call is TRBV24-1, the J call TRBJ2-5; D call uncertain. The CDR3 extends over 14 amino acids. Trimming took off 3 bases at V and 2 bases at J, with 9 bases between the two ends. Germline V gene lookup returns CDR1 KGHDR and CDR2 SFDVKD. The CDR3 region is CATSDRADQETQYF. Written as DNA, the CDR3 is TGTGCCACCAGTGATAGGGCAGATCAAGAGACCCAGTACTTC.

V usage is TRBV29-1 and J usage is TRBJ2-2; D unclear. The CDR3 spans 14 residues. Trimming removed 5 bases from V and 0 bases from J, with 10 bases in between. CDR1 is SQVTM and CDR2 is ANQGSEA in the germline V gene. The CDR3: CSVSRTTNTGELFF. CDR3 DNA sequence: TGCAGCGTTTCCCGGACGACGAACACCGGGGAGCTGTTTTTT.

The table lists this clonotype with a count of one. This chain links TRBV19 with TRBJ2-5, with D maybe TRBD1 (5 bases). V dropped 7 bases and J dropped 0 bases, with 12 bases sitting between them. The CDR3 is 14 amino acids. CDR1 and CDR2 (germline): LNHDA, SQIVND (reference sequence). CDR3 amino acids: CASKQGRNQETQYF. CDR3 nucleotides: TGTGCCAGTAAGCAGGGTAGGAACCAAGAGACCCAGTACTTC.

This clonotype was recorded many times. The chain has TRBV2 and TRBJ1-2; possibly TRBD1 for D (6 bases). Trimming shortened V by 6 bases and J by 4 bases, and 18 bases separated the two germline ends. Germline CDR1 is SNHLY and CDR2 is FYNNEI. The CDR3 runs 15 residues. The CDR3 protein is CASREWDTTTYGYTF. The DNA of the CDR3 is TGTGCCAGCAGAGAGTGGGACACAACGACCTATGGCTACACCTTC.

This clonotype was found a few times. This chain connects TRBV14 to TRBJ1-2, with D maybe TRBD1 (6 bases). The CDR3 is made up of 16 amino acids. Germline V gives CDR1 SGHDN, CDR2 FVKESK. The ends were cut back, 1 base at V and 8 bases at J, with 20 bases in the middle. This CDR3 is CASSQVGGGVASGYTF. Here the CDR3 DNA reads TGTGCCAGCAGCCAAGTAGGGGGGGGCGTCGCTTCGGGCTACACCTTC.

This clonotype was recorded many times. The V and J genes are TRBV12-3 or TRBV12-4 and TRBJ2-3; D gene unclear. This CDR3 region has 14 residues. Trimming stripped 1 base from V and 2 bases from J, with 7 bases between. The CDR3 protein is CASSLGQATDTQYF. CDR3 DNA sequence: TGTGCCAGCAGTTTAGGCCAGGCCACAGATACGCAGTATTTT.

This clonotype showed up many times. The chain employs TRBV5-6 and TRBJ2-5; 13 positions match TRBD2. V lost 4 bases and J lost 4; bases outside the gene matches: 16. This CDR3 spans 19 amino acids. Looked up from germline, CDR1 is SGHDT and CDR2 is YYEEEE. DNA for the CDR3: TGTGCCAGCAGCCCCTGGACTAGCGGGGGCGCCACTTCCCGAGAGACCCAGTACTTC. It translates to CASSPWTSGGATSRETQYF.

This clonotype has a count of ten or more. V is TRBV12-3 or TRBV12-4 and J is TRBJ2-5, with 11 bases that match TRBD2. The trim removed 3 bases at V and 4 bases at J, leaving 1 base unmatched. CDR3 length: 14 amino acids. DNA for the CDR3: TGTGCCAGCAGTTTTGGACTAGCGGGAGAGACCCAGTACTTC. The encoded protein is CASSFGLAGETQYF.

J is TRBJ2-1 and V is TRBV19, with TRBD2 matching 9 bases. This CDR3 region has 17 residues. J lost 0 bases, V lost 3 bases, and 6 bases had no gene match. The germline V gene encodes CDR1 LNHDA and CDR2 SQIVND (reference sequence). The CDR3 protein is CASSIKNSGSSYNEQFF. CDR3 sequence (DNA): TGTGCCAGTAGTATTAAGAATAGCGGGAGCTCCTACAATGAGCAGTTCTTC.